Following are 26 T cell receptor beta chains from one sample sequenced in a study of cytomegalovirus exposure and HLA in healthy donors. Primers: 60 Vbeta forward and 13 Jbeta reverse. TCRdb's copy holds only in-frame clones and misses some; the assay was immunoSEQ multiplex PCR. Seen here are 210,000 or so clones, around 80% observed once, and the top ten hold around 16%. The sequencing sample was made of PBMCs. The receptor source for this set is a man between 35 and 55 years old in good health and CMV-seronegative.

V usage is TRBV5-8 and J usage is TRBJ2-7, with D possibly TRBD1 on 5 matching bases. Germline CDR1 and CDR2: SGHTS and YDEGEE. This CDR3 region has 15 residues. V gave up 0 bases and J gave up 6 bases, with 16 bases separating them. The CDR3 is CASSLALLGVGEQYF. The CDR3 nucleotides read TGTGCCAGCAGCTTGGCTCTGTTAGGGGTCGGCGAGCAGTACTTC.

This clone has just one count. The chain employs TRBV9 and TRBJ2-7; D might be TRBD2 (6 bases). Trimming shortened V by 4 bases and J by 6 bases, and 17 bases separated the two germline ends. The germline gives CDR1 SGDLS, CDR2 YYNGEE. There are 14 residues in the CDR3. The CDR3 nucleotides read TGTGCCAGCAGCCCCAGTGGGACTCCTTCCGAGCAGTACTTC. It yields the protein CASSPSGTPSEQYF. Drawing the rest from reference TRBV9 and TRBJ2-7, the complete variable domain is DSGVTQTPKHLITATGQRVTLRCSPRSGDLSVYWYQQSLDQGLQFLIQYYNGEERAKGNILERFSAQQFPDLHSELNLSSLELGDSALYFCASSPSGTPSEQYFGPGTRLTVT.

This chain joins TRBV4-2 and TRBJ2-3; TRBD2 aligns across 11 bases. This CDR3 is 18 amino acids long. The V and J ends lost 3 bases and 2 bases, in that order; junction bases with no gene match: 10. Germline CDR1 reads LGHNA; CDR2 reads YNFKEQ. The CDR3 DNA reads TGTGCCAGCAGCCAGGATCTAGCGGGGGGCACCTCCACAGATACGCAGTATTTT. Amino acid sequence: CASSQDLAGGTSTDTQYF.

This chain connects TRBV7-8 to TRBJ2-3, with TRBD1 matching over 7 bases. CDR1 is SGHVS, CDR2 FQNEAQ, per germline. The length of the CDR3 is 12 residues. After removal of 3 bases from V and 8 bases from J, the junction contained 2 bases not matched to a gene. The CDR3 loop is CASSFDRVTQYF. CDR3 nucleotide sequence: TGTGCCAGCAGCTTCGACAGGGTTACGCAGTATTTT.

V gene TRBV5-5 combines with J gene TRBJ1-5, with 10 nucleotides matching TRBD1. The CDR3 spans 16 residues. The junction had 6 bases not matched to a gene; V was cut back by 3 bases and J by 3 bases. From germline, CDR1 is SGHKS and CDR2 YYEKEE (reference sequence). The CDR3 DNA is TGTGCCAGCAGCTCGACAGGGGGCGCGGACAATCAGCCCCAGCATTTT. Protein sequence: CASSSTGGADNQPQHF.

J is TRBJ1-1 and V is TRBV5-4; 10 nucleotides line up with TRBD1. The CDR3 consists of 14 residues. J was trimmed by 6 bases and V by 2 bases; bases with no gene match: 4. Per the germline V gene, CDR1 is SGHNT and CDR2 is YYREEE (reference sequence). The CDR3 reads CASSFRQGAAEAFF. The CDR3 coding sequence is TGTGCCAGCAGCTTCAGACAGGGGGCTGCTGAAGCTTTCTTT.

This chain links TRBV6-1 with TRBJ1-1; TRBD1 matches at 8 bases. This CDR3 has 15 residues. Per the germline V gene, CDR1 is MNHNS and CDR2 is SASEGT. Unmatched junction bases numbered 3, after V lost 2 bases and J lost 1 base. The CDR3 DNA sequence: TGTGCCAGCAGTGAAACGGGACAGGAGAACACTGAAGCTTTCTTT. It is translated as CASSETGQENTEAFF.

The chain uses TRBV18 and TRBJ2-5; 7 bases are a match to TRBD2. With 3 bases clipped from V and 5 bases from J, the junction kept 18 bases outside the gene matches. CDR1 and CDR2 from the germline V gene are KGHSH and LQKENI. There are 18 residues in the CDR3. The CDR3 nucleotides read TGTGCCAGCTCACCCCCCCGCGGGAGATCCGCGGGTCTGGAGACCCAGTACTTC. This sequence encodes CASSPPRGRSAGLETQYF.

On this clone itself: One junction end does not reproduce the germline sequence, and a read error may be involved. In DNA form, the CDR3 reads TGTGCCAGTAGTATCTACGGGACAGGGGGCTCCGACGAGCAGTACTTC. Translated, it gives CASSIYGTGGSDEQYF. The chain recombines TRBV19 with TRBJ2-7, with 12 bases identical to TRBD1. Germline CDR1 reads LNHDA; CDR2 reads SQIVND (reference sequence). This CDR3 is built from 16 residues.

The chain uses TRBV5-1 and TRBJ1-4, with no clear D. The CDR3 has 16 residues. Trimming left V 0 bases short and J 7 bases short, with 16 bases between. Per the germline V gene, CDR1 is SGHRS and CDR2 is YFSETQ. CDR3 nucleotide sequence: TGCGCCAGCAGCTTGGGCGGCCAAGCGCCGGGTGAAAAACTGTTTTTT. Protein product: CASSLGGQAPGEKLFF.

The chain uses TRBV7-2 and TRBJ2-2; 8 positions match TRBD2. The CDR3 contains 17 residues. Germline CDR1 SGHTA, CDR2 FQGNSA. Trimming cost V 1 base and J 4 bases; bases outside gene matches: 8. As DNA, the CDR3 is TGTGCCAGCAGCTTAGAGCTACTAGCGGCGGTCACCGGGGAGCTGTTTTTT. Its protein product is CASSLELLAAVTGELFF.

About this clone itself: An end of the junction does not agree with germline; a read error may underlie this. This chain connects TRBV7-3 to TRBJ2-1; 14 positions agree with TRBD2. Germline values: CDR1 SGHTA, CDR2 FQGTGA. CDR3 size: 20 residues. The CDR3: CASSLTPGLAGESSYNEQFF. CDR3 coding DNA: TGTGCCAGCAGCCTAACGCCGGGACTAGCGGGAGAGAGCTCCTACAATGAGCAGTTCTTC.

This clone turned up a few times. The V and J genes are TRBV9 and TRBJ2-7, with 8 bases fitting TRBD2. The CDR3 is 15 residues long. J was trimmed by 6 bases and V by 0 bases; bases with no gene match: 8. Germline V lookup: CDR1 SGDLS, CDR2 YYNGEE. CDR3 nucleotide sequence: TGTGCCAGCAGCGTAGGACCAGCGGGGGCGGTCGAGCAGTACTTC. It yields the protein CASSVGPAGAVEQYF.

V gene TRBV4-3 combines with J gene TRBJ1-2; 10 positions agree with TRBD1. Germline V gene sequence: CDR1 LGHNA, CDR2 YSLEER. CDR3 length: 15 residues. V lost 0 bases to trimming and J lost 5 bases; unmatched junction nucleotides: 3. CDR3 sequence: CASSQERQGAYGYTF. Here the CDR3 DNA reads TGCGCCAGCAGCCAAGAGCGACAGGGGGCGTATGGCTACACCTTC.

V gene TRBV28 combines with J gene TRBJ2-5; TRBD1 is a possible D gene (5 bases). Germline V CDR1 and CDR2: MDHEN, SYDVKM. V lost 3 bases to trimming and J lost 5 bases, with 10 bases between them. The length of the CDR3 is 13 residues. The CDR3: CASSLGRVETQYF. The CDR3 nucleotides read TGTGCCAGCAGTTTGGGCAGGGTGGAGACCCAGTACTTC. The variable domain in full, completed from reference TRBV28 and TRBJ2-5, reads DVKVTQSSRYLVKRTGEKVFLECVQDMDHENMFWYRQDPGLGLRLIYFSYDVKMKEKGDIPEGYSVSREKKERFSLILESASTNQTSMYLCASSLGRVETQYFGPGTRLLVL.

This rearrangement joins TRBV4-1 to TRBJ2-7, with 7 bases that match TRBD1. The CDR3 sequence is 15 residues long. The junction had 11 bases not matched to a gene; V was cut back by 4 bases and J by 5 bases. CDR1 and CDR2 (germline): MGHRA, YSYEKL. CDR3 bases: TGCGCCAGCAGCCCACGGACAGGTAAAAGGGACGAGCAGTACTTC. As protein: CASSPRTGKRDEQYF.

A single count supports this clone. This chain links TRBV7-9 with TRBJ1-2, with D hard to call. The germline V gene encodes CDR1 SEHNR and CDR2 FQNEAQ (reference sequence). This CDR3 is 17 amino acids long. Between the trimmed V and J ends, which lost 5 bases and 2 bases, there was a span of 21 bases. The CDR3 DNA reads TGTGCCAGCAGCACCTTTTCGGGGAACCCACTCAACTATGGCTACACCTTC. Translating gives CASSTFSGNPLNYGYTF.

The chain has TRBV30 and TRBJ2-1; 9 positions match TRBD2. CDR3 length: 15 amino acids. Germline CDR1 GTSNPN, CDR2 SVGIG (reference sequence). V dropped 1 base and J dropped 7; count of bases not matched to a gene: 8. For the CDR3, the DNA is TGTGCCTGGAGTGCGGGACTAGCTAGTGGTAATGAGCAGTTCTTC. Its protein is CAWSAGLASGNEQFF.

This chain joins TRBV18 and TRBJ2-7, with 8 bases aligning to TRBD1. The germline gives CDR1 KGHSH, CDR2 LQKENI. V was pared by 3 bases and J by 6 bases, with 4 bases of the junction left unmatched. The CDR3 is made up of 13 amino acids. The CDR3 DNA reads as TGTGCCAGCTCACCGGTCCAGGGGGCCGAGCAGTACTTC. Translation: CASSPVQGAEQYF.

In DNA form, the CDR3 reads TGTGCCACCTCGGGACAGGGAAACTATGGCTACACCTTC. Translating it yields CATSGQGNYGYTF. The gene calls are TRBV18 and TRBJ1-2, with 9 bases lining up with TRBD1. From germline, CDR1 is KGHSH and CDR2 LQKENI. The V gene end was trimmed by 10 bases and the J gene end by 2 bases; junction bases not matched to a gene: 5. The CDR3 runs 13 residues.

The rearrangement uses TRBV27 and TRBJ1-2; maybe TRBD1 (5 bases). Looked up from germline, CDR1 is MNHEY and CDR2 is SMNVEV (reference sequence). The ends were cut back, 2 bases at V and 8 bases at J, with 12 bases in the middle. The CDR3 loop spans 13 amino acids. As DNA, the CDR3 is TGTGCCAGCAGTTTAGCGGGAGGGGTCGGCTACACCTTC. It yields the protein CASSLAGGVGYTF.

The rearrangement joins TRBV5-1 to TRBJ2-4, with TRBD2 matching 7 bases. The CDR3 consists of 14 residues. The germline gives CDR1 SGHRS, CDR2 YFSETQ. Trimming took 0 bases from V and 5 from J; bases not matched to a gene: 2. CDR3 residues: CASSLGSGENIQYF. CDR3 in DNA: TGCGCCAGCAGCTTGGGCAGCGGGGAAAACATTCAGTACTTC.

The chain employs TRBV6-5 and TRBJ2-2, with 7 bases that match TRBD1. J was trimmed by 5 bases and V by 3 bases; bases with no gene match: 6. Germline V gene lookup returns CDR1 MNHEY and CDR2 SVGAGI. The CDR3 has 15 amino acids. The CDR3 loop is CASSYENRGTGELFF. CDR3 nucleotide sequence: TGTGCCAGCAGTTATGAGAACAGGGGTACCGGGGAGCTGTTTTTT.

The V and J genes are TRBV7-9 and TRBJ1-5; unclear D gene. Deletions cut 6 bases from V and 0 bases from J, with 3 bases between. Germline V lookup: CDR1 SEHNR, CDR2 FQNEAQ (reference sequence). This CDR3 is built from 12 residues. For the CDR3, the DNA is TGTGCCAGCAGTAATAGCAATCAGCCCCAGCATTTT. Its protein is CASSNSNQPQHF.

The chain joins TRBV9 to TRBJ2-7; a possible D gene is TRBD1 (6 bases). V lost 0 bases, J lost 3 bases, and 13 bases lay in between. The germline V gene encodes CDR1 SGDLS and CDR2 YYNGEE. The CDR3 consists of 15 residues. In nucleotides, the CDR3 is TGTGCCAGCAGCGTAGCGTCAGGGGCCTTCTACGAGCAGTACTTC. Translation gives CASSVASGAFYEQYF.

The chain recombines TRBV5-4 with TRBJ1-2, with 7 bases identical to TRBD1. The CDR3 is 15 amino acids. The trim removed 0 bases at V and 3 bases at J, leaving 5 bases unmatched. Germline V gene lookup returns CDR1 SGHNT and CDR2 YYREEE (reference sequence). Here the CDR3 DNA reads TGTGCCAGCAGCTTGGGGGGACAGTCCTACTATGGCTACACCTTC. It specifies CASSLGGQSYYGYTF. Filled out from reference TRBV5-4 and TRBJ1-2, the complete variable domain reads ETGVTQSPTHLIKTRGQQVTLRCSSQSGHNTVSWYQQALGQGPQFIFQYYREEENGRGNFPPRFSGLQFPNYSSELNVNALELDDSALYLCASSLGGQSYYGYTFGSGTRLTVV.